The sample holds many counts of the clone carrying this T cell receptor beta chain. Measured with immunoSEQ multiplex PCR; TCRdb has only the in-frame clones, and not every one. The sample has roughly 54,000 clones, 57% seen once. The sample is drawn from a study of cytotoxic CD8 clonotypes in ibrutinib-treated CLL. The CDR3 runs 13 residues. V lost 2 bases and J lost 7; bases outside the gene matches: 4. The germline V gene encodes CDR1 MDHEN and CDR2 SYDVKM. The sequence was obtained from a human donor with chronic lymphocytic leukemia. The V gene is TRBV28, the J gene TRBJ1-2; TRBD1 matches at 7 bases. The sequencing used PBMCs, collected after 24 months of ibrutinib treatment. The CDR3 DNA is TGTGCCAGCAGTTTAGTAGGGGGCCGTGGCTACACCTTC. Translated, it gives CASSLVGGRGYTF.